This T cell receptor (beta chain) was captured by sequencing in a study of blood T cell repertoires in COVID-19. Germline CDR1 SGHTA, CDR2 FQGTGA. Trimming pared 5 bases from V and 0 bases from J, leaving 13 bases between. This CDR3 has 16 amino acids. Authors' analysis steps: Reference gene primer amplification in the assay estimated nucleated cell counts. Generated by immunoSEQ multiplex PCR, the TCRdb table keeps only in-frame clones and is missing some. The D gene and trimming were derived from the DNA, and the V and J assignments and clone size from that table. The table lists around 290,000 clones, 88% of them singletons.

Material: PBMCs or T cells enriched from blood (not recorded which). The J gene is TRBJ2-2, the V gene TRBV7-3, with TRBD1 as a possible D gene (5 bases). The TCR sequence derives from a woman aged 60-75 years in a cohort exposed to, infected with or recovered from COVID-19 (not recorded which). CDR3 in amino acids: CASSKGPGTNTGELFF. CDR3 DNA: TGTGCCAGCAGCAAAGGCCCAGGGACGAACACCGGGGAGCTGTTTTTT.